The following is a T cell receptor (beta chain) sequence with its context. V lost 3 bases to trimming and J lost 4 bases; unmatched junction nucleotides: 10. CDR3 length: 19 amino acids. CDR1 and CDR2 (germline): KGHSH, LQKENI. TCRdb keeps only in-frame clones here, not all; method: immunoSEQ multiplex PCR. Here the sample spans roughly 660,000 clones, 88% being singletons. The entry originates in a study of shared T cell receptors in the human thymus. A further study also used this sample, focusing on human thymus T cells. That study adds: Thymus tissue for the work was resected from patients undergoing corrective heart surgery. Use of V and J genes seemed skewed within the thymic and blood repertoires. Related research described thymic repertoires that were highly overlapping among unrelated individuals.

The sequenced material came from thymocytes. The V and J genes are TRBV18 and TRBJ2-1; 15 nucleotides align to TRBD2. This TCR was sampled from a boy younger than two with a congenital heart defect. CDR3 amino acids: CASSPPGLAGGHSYNEQFF. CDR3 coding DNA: TGTGCCAGCTCACCCCCGGGACTAGCGGGAGGCCATTCTTACAATGAGCAGTTCTTC. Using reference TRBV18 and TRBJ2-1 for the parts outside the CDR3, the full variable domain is NAGVMQNPRHLVRRRGQEARLRCSPMKGHSHVYWYRQLPEEGLKFMVYLQKENIIDESGMPKERFSAEFPKEGPSILRIQQVVRGDSAAYFCASSPPGLAGGHSYNEQFFGPGTRLTVL.